This entry concerns a single T cell receptor beta chain. Antigen specificity is unknown. Sequencing was performed with immunoSEQ multiplex PCR; in TCRdb, only in-frame clones are kept and a portion is missing. The sample has some 86,000 clones; 75% to 95% are singletons. This specimen belongs to a study of graft-versus-host responses after intestinal transplantation. The CDR3 covers 17 residues. Sequenced material: unstimulated CD4+ T cells sorted from spleen or lymph node cells, taken before intestinal transplant. The receptor was derived from a human donor who received an intestinal transplant. The J gene is TRBJ2-7, the V gene TRBV21-1; the table calls TRBD1, which could not be checked here. TRBV21-1 is annotated as a pseudogene. The CDR3 DNA sequence: TGTGCCAGCAGCAAAGGGTACGGGACAGGCCTCTCCTACGAGCAGTACTTC. It specifies CASSKGYGTGLSYEQYF.